This TCR beta chain derives from a study of persistence of HIV-infected CD4 T cells. Study-level information: Suppressive ART had lasted a median of roughly eight years. Whole-study findings and limits: TCR analyses could not target the rare provirus-carrying CMV-responding cells. Degenerate expanded CDR3beta sequences were enriched among CMV- and Gag-responding cells. CMV- and Gag-responding cells had lower TCRbeta richness than CD3/CD28-responding cells.

V was pared by 5 bases and J by 6 bases, with 11 bases between. This CDR3 spans 13 amino acids. CDR1 SGHVS and CDR2 FQNEAQ come from the germline V gene. The stimulus was an HIV-1 Gag 15-mer peptide pool, roughly 1 ug/peptide/mL. CD4+ T cells upregulating both CD40 ligand and CD69 were sorted as responding cells. As for this clone: The antigen is not known.

The libraries were made with immunoSEQ version 4 in survey mode. Repertoires were generated with immunoSEQ multiplex PCR, while TCRdb's copy carries only in-frame clones and drops some. This table has 25,000 to 35,000 clones, approximately 70% appearing once. The sequence was collected from an adult man with HIV who was CMV-seropositive. V usage is TRBV7-8 and J usage is TRBJ1-5; unclear D gene. The material sequenced was CD4+ T cells sorted from PBMCs after approximately 20-hour stimulation, taken from a patient who received antiretroviral therapy. CDR3 coding DNA: TGTGCCAGCAGCCAATTCACCGGTCAGCCCCAGCATTTT. Translation: CASSQFTGQPQHF.